This T cell receptor beta chain was documented in a study of cytomegalovirus exposure and HLA in healthy donors. Study results and limitations: In a later analysis, compared with equally common non-associated chains, HLA-associated beta chains were more expanded. The availability of immune exposure information extended only to CMV serostatus. An assumption of roughly uniform sequencing depth across donors underlay the presence/absence analyses. Sequencing probably produced one cluster of sequence variants that were highly shared.

Losses at the gene ends were 0 bases for V and 6 bases for J; bases not matched to a gene: 3. The CDR3 runs to 14 residues. In germline, CDR1 is SGHDT, CDR2 YYEEEE. As concerns this clone: The antigen remains undetermined.

Use of 60 Vbeta and 13 Jbeta primers characterized the PCR. TCRdb keeps only in-frame clones here, not all; method: immunoSEQ multiplex PCR. The sample holds roughly 110,000 clones, 74% seen once. The chain links TRBV5-6 to TRBJ2-1; 7 bases are shared with TRBD1. The sample was PBMCs. The receptor was derived from a woman aged 40 to 50 in good health and CMV-seropositive. The CDR3 DNA reads as TGTGCCAGCAGCTTGGCCCCAGGGGGCAATGAGCAGTTCTTC. Translating gives CASSLAPGGNEQFF. Drawing the rest from reference TRBV5-6 and TRBJ2-1, the complete variable domain is DAGVTQSPTHLIKTRGQQVTLRCSPKSGHDTVSWYQQALGQGPQFIFQYYEEEERQRGNFPDRFSGHQFPNYSSELNVNALLLGDSALYLCASSLAPGGNEQFFGPGTRLTVL.